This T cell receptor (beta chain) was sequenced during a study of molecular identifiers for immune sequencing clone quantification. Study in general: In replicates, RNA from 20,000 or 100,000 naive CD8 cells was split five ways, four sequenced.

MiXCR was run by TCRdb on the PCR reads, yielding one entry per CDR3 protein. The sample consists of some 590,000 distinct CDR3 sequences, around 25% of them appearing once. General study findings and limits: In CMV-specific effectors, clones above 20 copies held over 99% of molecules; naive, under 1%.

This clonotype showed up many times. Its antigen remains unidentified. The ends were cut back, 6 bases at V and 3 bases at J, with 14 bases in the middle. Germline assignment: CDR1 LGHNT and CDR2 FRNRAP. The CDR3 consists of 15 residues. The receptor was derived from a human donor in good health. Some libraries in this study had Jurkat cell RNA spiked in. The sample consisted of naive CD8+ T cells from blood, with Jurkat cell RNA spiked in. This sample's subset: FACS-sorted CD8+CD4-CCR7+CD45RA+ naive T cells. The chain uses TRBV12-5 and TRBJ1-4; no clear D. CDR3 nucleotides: TGTGCTAGTGGCGGGGATTTCGCAGCTAATGAAAAACTGTTTTTT. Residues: CASGGDFAANEKLFF.